This is a list of T cell receptor beta chains from one sample in a study of response to subunit inactivated influenza vaccine. From the RT-PCR reads, TCRdb called clonotypes with MiXCR, one entry per CDR3 protein. There are around 520,000 distinct CDR3 sequences in the sample; approximately 10% occur only once, and 10% lies in the top ten. The sequences come from PBMCs from blood, collected on the day of vaccination. These receptors all stem from a man aged 50 to 59 who received an inactivated influenza vaccine. Each CDR3 is given without its conserved first and last residue. The order of the fields is J gene, V gene, CDR3 protein.

TRBJ2-1	TRBV14	ASSPLGGLTYNEQF
TRBJ1-1	TRBV2	ASSGFGGTEAF
TRBJ1-1	TRBV4-3	ASSLGLGTEAF
TRBJ2-5	TRBV5-1	ASSPGGRWDQETQY
TRBJ2-5	TRBV5-6	ASSLVSNQETQY
TRBJ2-3	TRBV20-1	SARDLLAGQTESTDTQY
TRBJ2-1	TRBV7-2	ASRPDPNLNEQF
TRBJ1-6	TRBV4-3	ASSQLAGGNLNSPLH
TRBJ1-2	TRBV15	ATSRDLASQGNYGYT
TRBJ2-5	TRBV5-6	ASRGEKIQETQY
TRBJ1-6	TRBV4-1	ASSQEAGENSPLH
TRBJ2-7	TRBV28	ASSRGLGAYEQY
TRBJ1-1	TRBV12-3/TRBV12-4	ASSPPRDRPTEAF
TRBJ2-1	TRBV4-1	ASSPLGITYNEQF
TRBJ1-1	TRBV5-5	ASSLTGTRAF
TRBJ2-7	TRBV4-1	ASSQGLLGGEQY
TRBJ2-1	TRBV11-2	ASSLAPTRGGEQF
TRBJ2-3	TRBV6-5	ASSYSSGATQY
TRBJ1-1	TRBV4-1	ASSQETSLGTEAF
TRBJ2-4	TRBV20-1	SARMPHGKNIQY
TRBJ1-3	TRBV20-1	SATQGPGNTIY
TRBJ1-6	TRBV7-2	ASSLVAGNSPLH
TRBJ1-1	TRBV12-3/TRBV12-4	ASSSRLRRAF
TRBJ2-3	TRBV3-1	ASSSSRRTTTDTQY
TRBJ2-7	TRBV2	ASSGLKQGASYEQY
TRBJ1-4	TRBV15	ATRGTGGNEKLF
TRBJ2-3	TRBV11-2	ASSLVWGTDTQY
TRBJ2-7	TRBV28	ASSLAPVPGDEQY
TRBJ1-1	TRBV29-1	SGERSGATEAF
TRBJ1-4	TRBV5-1	ASSSRTLATNEKLF
TRBJ2-1	TRBV11-1	ASSVTSGFNNEQF
TRBJ2-1	TRBV7-8	ASSRPGQGFREQF
TRBJ2-1	TRBV7-2	ASSLLDNFYNEQF
TRBJ2-7	TRBV11-1	ASSFRLAGDEQY
TRBJ2-1	TRBV12-3/TRBV12-4	ASSLGAGRLANEQF
TRBJ2-3	TRBV5-1	ASSQLEQGDTQY
TRBJ2-1	TRBV20-1	SASDPAGLTYNEQF
TRBJ2-3	TRBV5-1	ASTPRTPGPDTQY
TRBJ1-1	TRBV12-3/TRBV12-4	ASIGRGEAF
TRBJ2-1	TRBV6-5	ASSYFGGLAGGPGEQF
TRBJ2-2	TRBV7-3	ASSLGQSGELF
TRBJ1-2	TRBV6-5	ASSYSPSDRGYGYT
TRBJ2-3	TRBV29-1	SVGASGGSSTDTQY
TRBJ2-1	TRBV6-2/TRBV6-3	ASSYLAGGGFRYNEQF